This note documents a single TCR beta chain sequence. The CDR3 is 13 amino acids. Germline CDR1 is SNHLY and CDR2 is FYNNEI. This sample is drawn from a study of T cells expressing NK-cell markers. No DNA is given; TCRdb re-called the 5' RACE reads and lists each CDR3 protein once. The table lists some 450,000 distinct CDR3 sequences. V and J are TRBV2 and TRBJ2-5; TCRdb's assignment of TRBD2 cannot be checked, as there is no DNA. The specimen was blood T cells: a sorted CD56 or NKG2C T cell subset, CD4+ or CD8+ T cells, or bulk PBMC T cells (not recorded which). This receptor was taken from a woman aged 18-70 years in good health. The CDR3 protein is CASSVLVKETQYF. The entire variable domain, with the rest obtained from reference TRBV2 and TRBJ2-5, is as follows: EPEVTQTPSHQVTQMGQEVILRCVPISNHLYFYWYRQILGQKVEFLVSFYNNEISEKSEIFDDQFSVERPDGSNFTLKIRSTKLEDSAMYFCASSVLVKETQYFGPGTRLLVL.